This T cell receptor (beta chain) derives from a study of T cell responses to AZD1222 COVID-19 vaccine. Study-level results: Reportedly, nearly half of unique spike TCRs recognized epitopes outside B.1.351/B.1.1.7 mutations. Donors were largely white British and mainly female; clonal diversity was possibly underestimated. The study sampled repertoires only after the peak T cell response. Two doses of AZD1222 preceded a rise in Spike-specific TCR breadth and depth.

The data were produced by immunoSEQ multiplex PCR, yet TCRdb's version contains in-frame clones alone and is incomplete. The sample lists some 130,000 clones; 88% were seen once. The CDR3 spans 18 residues. The germline V gene has CDR1 KGHSH and CDR2 LQKENI. Trimming took 2 bases from V and 8 from J; bases not matched to a gene: 14. Concerning this clone: Its antigen is not identified.

Sample: peripheral blood, taken on day 0 of AZD1222 vaccination. The genes are TRBV18 and TRBJ1-6; the match to TRBD1 covers 8 bases. This clonotype originated in an adult in good health. Here the CDR3 reads CASSPYPPKTGAHSPLHF. CDR3 DNA: TGTGCCAGCTCACCATATCCACCCAAGACAGGGGCGCATTCACCCCTCCACTTT. Variable domain in full (rest from reference TRBV18 and TRBJ1-6): NAGVMQNPRHLVRRRGQEARLRCSPMKGHSHVYWYRQLPEEGLKFMVYLQKENIIDESGMPKERFSAEFPKEGPSILRIQQVVRGDSAAYFCASSPYPPKTGAHSPLHFGNGTRLTVT.